The rows below give T cell receptor beta chains drawn from one sample of a study of control samples from healthy donors and cancer patients. Generated by immunoSEQ multiplex PCR, the TCRdb table keeps only in-frame clones and is missing some. This table has approximately 130,000 clones, approximately 90% appearing once. What was sequenced was blood. These receptor sequences come from a man aged 25-45 years in good health. CDR3s include the opening cysteine and the closing phenylalanine or tryptophan. A D gene is named only where the DNA matches it firmly. Clone size appears in some rows only: once, few, many, or a class for an expanded clone.

TRBV6-5	.	TRBJ1-2	TRBD1	CASTPPGQGFYGYTF	TGTGCCAGCACCCCACCGGGACAGGGGTTCTATGGCTACACCTTC
TRBV21-1	few	TRBJ2-5	.	CASSNPGLLRETQYF	TGTGCCAGCAGCAATCCGGGACTACTGCGAGAGACCCAGTACTTC
TRBV1	.	TRBJ1-3	.	CTSRISGEGNTIYF	TGCACCAGCAGGATATCTGGGGAGGGAAACACCATATATTTT
TRBV6-1	.	TRBJ2-2	.	CASSVIGFSTGELFF	TGTGCCAGCAGTGTGATAGGGTTTTCCACCGGGGAGCTGTTTTTT
TRBV24-1	.	TRBJ2-7	TRBD1	CATSDPDRAYEQYF	TGTGCCACCAGTGATCCTGACAGGGCCTACGAGCAGTACTTC
TRBV6-5	once	TRBJ2-7	.	CASTLGAGEQYF	TGTGCCAGCACCCTAGGCGCTGGAGAGCAGTACTTC
TRBV11-3	.	TRBJ2-1	.	CASSPTFSGGSYNEQFF	TGTGCCAGCAGCCCCACCTTCTCCGGGGGCTCCTACAATGAGCAGTTCTTC
TRBV5-1	.	TRBJ1-4	.	CASTLDGNEKLFF	TGCGCCAGCACTCTCGATGGTAATGAAAAACTGTTTTTT
TRBV27	.	TRBJ1-1	TRBD1	CASSRTGGGLNTEAFF	TGTGCCAGCAGCAGGACAGGGGGGGGATTGAACACTGAAGCTTTCTTT
TRBV18	.	TRBJ1-6	.	CASSPAAGPNSPLHF	TGTGCCAGCTCACCAGCGGCAGGCCCTAATTCACCCCTCCACTTT
TRBV3-1/TRBV3-2	.	TRBJ1-5	.	CASSQEFGSPGPQHF	TGTGCCAGCAGCCAAGAGTTCGGCAGCCCGGGGCCCCAGCATTTT
TRBV7-9	.	TRBJ1-2	.	CASSLTDRPDAF	TGTGCCAGCAGCTTAACAGACAGGCCCGACGCCTTC
TRBV6-6	.	TRBJ1-6	TRBD1	CASSGQGSSYNSPLHF	TGTGCCAGCAGTGGACAGGGCAGCTCCTATAATTCACCCCTCCACTTT
TRBV19	.	TRBJ1-2	.	CASSIGDPWDYGYTF	TGTGCCAGTAGTATAGGGGACCCGTGGGACTATGGCTACACCTTC
TRBV19	.	TRBJ1-5	.	CASSTGYNQPQHF	TGTGCCAGTAGTACCGGCTACAATCAGCCCCAGCATTTT
TRBV2	.	TRBJ1-4	TRBD1	CASSEKIQGAYATNEKLFF	TGTGCCAGCAGTGAAAAGATACAGGGGGCCTATGCAACTAATGAAAAACTGTTTTTT
TRBV24-1	once	TRBJ2-3	.	CATSDLGQGRDTQYF	TGTGCCACCAGTGATTTAGGCCAGGGGAGAGATACGCAGTATTTT
TRBV2	.	TRBJ1-1	.	CASSGDANTEAFF	TGTGCCAGCAGTGGGGACGCTAACACTGAAGCTTTCTTT
TRBV7-8	.	TRBJ2-7	TRBD1	CASSLGRTGFDEQYF	TGTGCCAGCAGCTTAGGACGGACAGGGTTCGACGAGCAGTACTTC
TRBV10-3	.	TRBJ1-5	.	CAIKAGSNQPQHF	TGTGCCATCAAGGCAGGAAGCAATCAGCCCCAGCATTTT
TRBV7-6	.	TRBJ2-5	.	CASSLDTFKETQYF	TGTGCCAGCAGCTTAGATACTTTCAAAGAGACCCAGTACTTC
TRBV6-1	once	TRBJ1-3	.	CASSEQGGNTIYF	TGTGCCAGCAGTGAACAGGGGGGAAACACCATATATTTT
TRBV12-5	.	TRBJ1-1	.	CASGPETGVTEAFF	TGTGCTAGTGGTCCCGAGACAGGAGTCACTGAAGCTTTCTTT
TRBV27	.	TRBJ1-2	TRBD1	CASQSRDRSGGYGYTF	TGTGCCAGCCAAAGCCGGGACAGGAGTGGGGGCTATGGCTACACCTTC
TRBV11-3	.	TRBJ1-1	.	CASSLDGLMNTEAFF	TGTGCCAGCAGCTTAGATGGACTCATGAACACTGAAGCTTTCTTT
TRBV5-8	many	TRBJ1-6	.	CASSLDRGGKGSPLHF	TGTGCCAGCAGCTTGGATCGTGGCGGGAAGGGCTCACCCCTCCACTTT
TRBV4-2	few	TRBJ2-1	.	CASSQDRRGRLGEQFF	TGTGCCAGCAGCCAAGATAGGAGGGGGCGACTGGGGGAGCAGTTCTTC
TRBV7-2	.	TRBJ1-2	TRBD1	CASSLGPGQTYGYTF	TGTGCCAGCAGCTTAGGTCCGGGACAGACCTATGGCTACACCTTC
TRBV7-9	.	TRBJ2-7	.	CASSSPLLYEQYF	TGTGCCAGCAGCTCACCGCTACTCTACGAGCAGTACTTC
TRBV25-1	once	TRBJ1-2	.	CASSEGLGYYGYTF	TGTGCCAGCAGTGAGGGGCTGGGCTACTATGGCTACACCTTC
TRBV25-1	few	TRBJ2-7	.	CASSDDSRHYEQYF	TGTGCCAGCAGTGACGACTCCAGGCACTACGAGCAGTACTTC
TRBV5-1	.	TRBJ1-1	.	CASSSGPGGTEAFF	TGCGCCAGCAGCTCCGGGCCAGGAGGCACTGAAGCTTTCTTT
TRBV18	.	TRBJ1-1	.	CASSPMNTEAFF	TGTGCCAGCTCTCCGATGAACACTGAAGCTTTCTTT
TRBV6-5	.	TRBJ2-3	.	CASRGPPGDTQYF	TGTGCCAGCCGGGGGCCGCCCGGAGATACGCAGTATTTT
TRBV5-1	few	TRBJ1-1	.	CASSSTFNSNTEAFF	TGCGCCAGCAGCTCAACTTTTAACAGTAACACTGAAGCTTTCTTT
TRBV12-3/TRBV12-4	.	TRBJ1-6	.	CASSLGHSPLHF	TGTGCCAGCAGTTTGGGCCATTCACCCCTCCACTTT
TRBV6-5	once	TRBJ2-3	TRBD2	CASSRTSQDTQYF	TGTGCCAGCAGTCGGACTAGCCAAGATACGCAGTATTTT
TRBV24-1	.	TRBJ2-1	.	CATSEPRGIYNEQFF	TGTGCCACCAGTGAACCGCGGGGAATATACAATGAGCAGTTCTTC
TRBV7-9	.	TRBJ1-4	TRBD1	CASSFLRSSDRGRAKLFF	TGTGCCAGCAGCTTCCTGCGATCCTCGGACAGGGGGCGCGCAAAACTGTTTTTT
TRBV5-1	.	TRBJ1-4	.	CASSLEGQGDNEKLFF	TGCGCCAGCAGCTTGGAAGGGCAGGGCGACAATGAAAAACTGTTTTTT
TRBV11-2	.	TRBJ2-4	.	CASSLSQENIQYF	TGTGCCAGCAGCTTATCGCAGGAGAACATTCAGTACTTC
TRBV30	.	TRBJ2-5	.	CAWKMSAGLQTQYF	TGTGCCTGGAAAATGTCGGCGGGGCTCCAGACCCAGTACTTC
TRBV29-1	.	TRBJ1-1	.	CSVSLGAWYTEAFF	TGCAGCGTATCGCTTGGTGCCTGGTACACTGAAGCTTTCTTT
TRBV2	.	TRBJ1-5	TRBD1	CASNQGQGAGQPQHF	TGTGCCAGCAACCAGGGACAGGGGGCAGGTCAGCCCCAGCATTTT
TRBV7-2	once	TRBJ1-1	.	CASSLARGNTEAFF	TGTGCCAGCAGCTTAGCCAGGGGGAACACTGAAGCTTTCTTT
TRBV7-2	.	TRBJ2-5	.	CASSPGPPKDQYF	TGTGCCAGCAGCCCCGGGCCCCCGAAAGACCAGTACTTC
TRBV12-3/TRBV12-4	once	TRBJ1-2	TRBD1	CASTLTGTNGYTF	TGTGCCAGCACCCTGACAGGGACGAACGGCTACACCTTC
TRBV27	.	TRBJ2-7	TRBD1	CASSQGTVTYEQYF	TGTGCCAGCTCTCAAGGGACAGTGACCTACGAGCAGTACTTC
TRBV9	.	TRBJ1-1	.	CASSPSAGASNTEAFF	TGTGCCAGCAGCCCATCCGCAGGGGCCTCGAACACTGAAGCTTTCTTT
TRBV7-8	.	TRBJ2-2	.	CASGNGQANTGELFF	TGTGCCAGCGGTAATGGGCAGGCGAACACCGGGGAGCTGTTTTTT
TRBV5-4	.	TRBJ2-3	.	CASSLNRGARTDTQYF	TGTGCCAGCAGCTTGAACCGGGGGGCGAGGACAGATACGCAGTATTTT
TRBV6-5	.	TRBJ1-5	.	CASSPGWEGQPQHF	TGTGCCAGCAGCCCAGGATGGGAGGGGCAGCCCCAGCATTTT
TRBV3-1/TRBV3-2	few	TRBJ1-2	TRBD1	CASSHSEDRGWYGYTF	TGTGCCAGCAGCCACTCTGAGGACAGGGGATGGTATGGCTACACCTTC
TRBV11-2	.	TRBJ1-3	TRBD1	CASSSQGTGNTIYF	TGTGCCAGCAGCTCACAGGGGACTGGAAACACCATATATTTT
TRBV7-2	.	TRBJ2-3	TRBD2	CASSLNVGGGMTDTQYF	TGTGCCAGCAGCTTAAATGTCGGCGGGGGGATGACAGATACGCAGTATTTT
TRBV30	.	TRBJ1-1	.	CAWIEPMETEAFF	TGTGCCTGGATAGAGCCCATGGAGACTGAAGCTTTCTTT
TRBV30	once	TRBJ1-5	TRBD1	CAWSRMGQSNQPQHF	TGTGCCTGGAGCCGTATGGGACAGAGCAATCAGCCCCAGCATTTT
TRBV25-1	.	TRBJ2-7	TRBD1	CASSKGQGVEEQYF	TGTGCCAGCAGTAAGGGACAGGGAGTTGAAGAGCAGTACTTC
TRBV18	.	TRBJ1-5	TRBD1	CASSPGQDSNQPQHF	TGTGCCAGTTCACCGGGACAGGATAGCAATCAGCCCCAGCATTTT